This TCR beta chain was sequenced in a study of blood T cell repertoires in COVID-19. Study-wide context: Researchers got acute and convalescent COVID-19 samples from the United States, Italy and Spain. T cells, B-cell-depleted T cells, or PBMCs supplied cDNA or gDNA.

Original data processing: Reference gene primer amplification yielded estimated nucleated cell counts. The repertoire was sequenced with immunoSEQ multiplex PCR; TCRdb's copy has only in-frame clones and lacks some. V and J calls and clone size follow that table, whereas D and trimming were derived from the DNA. The sample lists about 100,000 clones, roughly 84% occurring once. CDR3 length: 16 amino acids. The germline gives CDR1 SGHTA, CDR2 FQGTGA. V lost 2 bases, J lost 0 bases, and 3 bases stayed unmatched. This sequence was found in a human donor in a cohort sampled during active COVID-19. The chain has TRBV7-3 and TRBJ2-1, with TRBD2 matching over 8 bases. Source material: peripheral blood. The CDR3 region is CASSLSGGSSYNEQFF. The CDR3 DNA sequence: TGTGCCAGCAGCTTATCGGGGGGGAGCTCCTACAATGAGCAGTTCTTC.